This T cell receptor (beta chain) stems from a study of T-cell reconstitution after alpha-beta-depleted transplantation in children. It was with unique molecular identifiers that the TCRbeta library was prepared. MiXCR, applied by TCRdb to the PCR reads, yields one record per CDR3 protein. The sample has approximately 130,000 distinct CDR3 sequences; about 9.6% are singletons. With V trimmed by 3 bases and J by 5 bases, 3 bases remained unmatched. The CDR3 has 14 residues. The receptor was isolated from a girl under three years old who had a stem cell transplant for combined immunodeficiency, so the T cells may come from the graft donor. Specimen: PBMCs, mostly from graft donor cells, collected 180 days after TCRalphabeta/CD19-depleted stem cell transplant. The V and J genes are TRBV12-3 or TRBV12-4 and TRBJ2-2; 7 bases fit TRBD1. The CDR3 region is CASSLGTVTGELFF. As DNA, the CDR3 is TGTGCCAGCAGTTTGGGGACAGTGACCGGGGAGCTGTTTTTT.